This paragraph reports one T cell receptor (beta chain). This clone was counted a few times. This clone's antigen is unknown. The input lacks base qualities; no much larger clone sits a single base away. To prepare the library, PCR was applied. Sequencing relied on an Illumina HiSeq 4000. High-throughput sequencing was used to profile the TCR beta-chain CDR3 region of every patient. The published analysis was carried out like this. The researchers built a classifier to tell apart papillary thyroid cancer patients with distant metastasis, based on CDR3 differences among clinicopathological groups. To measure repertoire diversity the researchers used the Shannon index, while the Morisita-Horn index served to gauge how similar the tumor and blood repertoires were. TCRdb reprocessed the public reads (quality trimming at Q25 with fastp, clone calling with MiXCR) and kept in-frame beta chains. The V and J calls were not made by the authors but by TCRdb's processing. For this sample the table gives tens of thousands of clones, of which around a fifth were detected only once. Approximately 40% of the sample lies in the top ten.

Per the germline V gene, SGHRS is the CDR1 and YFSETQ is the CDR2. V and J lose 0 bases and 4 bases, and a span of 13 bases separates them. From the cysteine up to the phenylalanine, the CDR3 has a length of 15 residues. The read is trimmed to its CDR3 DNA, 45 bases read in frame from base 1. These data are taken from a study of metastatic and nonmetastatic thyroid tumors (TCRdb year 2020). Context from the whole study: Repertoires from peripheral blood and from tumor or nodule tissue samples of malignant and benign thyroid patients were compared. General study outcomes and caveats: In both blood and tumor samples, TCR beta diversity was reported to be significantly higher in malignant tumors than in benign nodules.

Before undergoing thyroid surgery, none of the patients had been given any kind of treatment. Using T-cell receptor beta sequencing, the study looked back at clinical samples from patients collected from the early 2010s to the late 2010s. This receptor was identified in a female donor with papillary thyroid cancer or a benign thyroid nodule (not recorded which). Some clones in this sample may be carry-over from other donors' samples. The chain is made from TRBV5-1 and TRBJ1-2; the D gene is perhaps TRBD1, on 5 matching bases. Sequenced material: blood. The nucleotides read TGCGCCAGCAGCTTGGTCCTAGACAGACTCTATGGCTACACCTTC. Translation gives CASSLVLDRLYGYTF.